The clone carrying this T cell receptor beta chain showed up just a few times. Its antigen is not known. They built TCR cDNA with 5'RACE template switching, a step that put in a universal primer site and UMIs. TCRdb independently ran MiXCR on the 5' RACE reads; one entry per CDR3 protein. Here the sample spans roughly 350,000 distinct CDR3 sequences, over 4% being singletons. This entry comes from a study of T cells after yellow fever vaccination. V lost 0 bases, J lost 7 bases, and 6 bases stayed unmatched. The CDR3 is made up of 15 amino acids. Per germline, CDR1 MNHEY and CDR2 SVGAGI. Whole-study results and caveats: Abundant contaminating clonotypes from the bulk population could appear in FACS-sorted repertoires.

The source is a man aged 18 to 35 who received the YFV17D yellow fever vaccine. This specimen consisted of PBMCs, obtained 5 days after the yellow fever booster vaccination. The chain combines TRBV6-5 with TRBJ2-1; 7 nucleotides line up with TRBD1. CDR3 region: CASSYSRDSLNEQFF. CDR3 sequence (DNA): TGTGCCAGCAGTTACTCCCGGGACAGTCTTAATGAGCAGTTCTTC.